This T cell receptor (beta chain) was captured by sequencing in a study of blood T cell repertoires in COVID-19. Study background: Researchers got acute and convalescent COVID-19 samples from the United States, Italy and Spain. The cDNA or gDNA used as material had been derived from T cells, B-cell-depleted T cells, or PBMCs.

This clone occurred once. The CDR3 runs to 12 residues. The V and J ends lost 1 base and 9 bases, in that order; junction bases with no gene match: 2. Per germline, CDR1 MGHDK and CDR2 SYGVNS. Authors' processing steps: Amplification of reference gene primers was used by the study to estimate nucleated cell counts. Repertoires were generated with immunoSEQ multiplex PCR, while TCRdb's copy carries only in-frame clones and drops some. The V and J calls and the clone size are those of that table, but D and trimming were determined from the DNA. Of about 380,000 clones listed, about 80% are singletons. V usage is TRBV25-1 and J usage is TRBJ2-5; TRBD2 matches at 7 bases. The sequence came from a human donor with acute or convalescent COVID-19. The donor label of this sample is uncertain. The specimen was peripheral blood. CDR3 loop: CASSEWGGPQYF. The CDR3 region has the DNA TGTGCCAGCAGTGAATGGGGGGGACCCCAGTACTTC.